Shown below are 17 T cell receptor beta chains from a single sample sequenced in a study of cytomegalovirus exposure and HLA in healthy donors. 60 Vbeta and 13 Jbeta primers were used in PCR. Assay: immunoSEQ multiplex PCR; the TCRdb copy retains only in-frame clones and omits some. There are 200,000 to 250,000 clones in the sample, with around 1.1% held by the top ten. The sequenced sample consisted of PBMCs. The receptors originated from a girl aged 2 to 10 in good health and CMV-seropositive.

This rearrangement joins TRBV18 to TRBJ1-2; weak D call: TRBD1 (6 bases). Germline CDR1 KGHSH, CDR2 LQKENI. The germline V and J ends were trimmed by 3 bases and 3 bases, with 8 bases remaining between them. CDR3 length: 13 amino acids. The CDR3 is CASSPTGDYGYTF. In nucleotides, the CDR3 is TGTGCCAGCTCACCGACAGGAGACTATGGCTACACCTTC.

The rearrangement uses TRBV4-1 and TRBJ2-7; 7 bases line up with TRBD2. Germline loops: CDR1 MGHRA, CDR2 YSYEKL. The CDR3 extends over 16 amino acids. V lost 1 base, J lost 6 bases, and 12 bases stayed unmatched. CDR3 DNA: TGCGCCAGCAGCCAAGGAACAGCGGGAACCACTTTCGAGCAGTACTTC. Its translation is CASSQGTAGTTFEQYF.

The rearrangement joins TRBV30 to TRBJ2-3; 8 bases map to TRBD1. Germline V gene lookup returns CDR1 GTSNPN and CDR2 SVGIG (reference sequence). This CDR3 has 14 residues. With 0 bases clipped from V and 5 bases from J, the junction kept 4 bases outside the gene matches. CDR3: CAWSVDRGGDTQYF. In DNA, the CDR3 is TGTGCCTGGAGTGTTGACAGGGGTGGAGATACGCAGTATTTT.

The chain has TRBV2 and TRBJ1-3; tentatively, D is TRBD1 (5 bases). Per the germline V gene, CDR1 is SNHLY and CDR2 is FYNNEI. The CDR3 runs 15 residues. V lost 5 bases and J 2 bases, leaving 13 bases between the germline ends. The CDR3 protein is CASSLRGGTGNTIYF. Written as DNA, the CDR3 is TGTGCCAGCAGTCTTCGGGGGGGAACTGGAAACACCATATATTTT.

The chain carries TRBV19 and TRBJ1-1, with 7 bases aligning to TRBD1. Germline V gene lookup returns CDR1 LNHDA and CDR2 SQIVND (reference sequence). The CDR3 has 16 amino acids. J lost 4 bases, V lost 1 base, and 9 bases had no gene match. The CDR3 here is CASSIVVDRVGTEAFF. CDR3 DNA sequence: TGTGCCAGTAGTATAGTGGTTGACAGGGTTGGCACTGAAGCTTTCTTT.

The J gene is TRBJ2-5, the V gene TRBV11-2; TRBD1 aligns across 9 bases. This CDR3 has 15 amino acids. CDR1 and CDR2 from the germline V gene are SGHAT and FQNNGV. The junction had 5 bases not matched to a gene; V was cut back by 4 bases and J by 2 bases. CDR3 sequence (DNA): TGTGCCAGCAGCTGGAGACAGGGGGATCAAGAGACCCAGTACTTC. Amino acid sequence: CASSWRQGDQETQYF. The variable domain in full, completed from reference TRBV11-2 and TRBJ2-5, reads EAGVAQSPRYKIIEKRQSVAFWCNPISGHATLYWYQQILGQGPKLLIQFQNNGVVDDSQLPKDRFSAERLKGVDSTLKIQPAKLEDSAVYLCASSWRQGDQETQYFGPGTRLLVL.

The genes are TRBV18 and TRBJ2-1; 13 bases agree with TRBD2. From germline, CDR1 is KGHSH and CDR2 LQKENI. J lost 8 bases, V lost 3 bases, and 22 bases had no gene match. The CDR3 contains 21 residues. DNA for the CDR3: TGTGCCAGCTCACCTCTAACTGGACTAGCGGGAGTAAATGTACTGGGTGATGAGCAGTTCTTC. Encoded protein: CASSPLTGLAGVNVLGDEQFF.

The chain has TRBV2 and TRBJ2-1; TRBD2 aligns across 8 bases. Germline V CDR1 and CDR2: SNHLY, FYNNEI. V shed 4 bases, J shed 6 bases, and the junction held 14 bases outside the gene matches. The CDR3 loop spans 17 amino acids. Here the CDR3 DNA reads TGTGCCAGCAGTGTTTTTAGCGGGAAAATAATGTCCAATGAGCAGTTCTTC. Residues: CASSVFSGKIMSNEQFF.

The rearrangement joins TRBV28 to TRBJ2-3; the D gene is possibly TRBD2 (6 bases). Deletions cut 7 bases from V and 2 bases from J, with 16 bases between. This CDR3 is built from 15 residues. Per germline, CDR1 MDHEN and CDR2 SYDVKM. CDR3 bases: TGTGCCAGCACGGGGGAGGCGGGAAACACAGATACGCAGTATTTT. It yields the protein CASTGEAGNTDTQYF.

The gene calls are TRBV30 and TRBJ2-7; 10 nucleotides line up with TRBD1. Per the germline V gene, CDR1 is GTSNPN and CDR2 is SVGIG (reference sequence). The CDR3 has 15 residues. The V segment lost 1 base and the J segment 5 bases; nucleotides outside the gene matches: 8. CDR3 protein: CAWSDPGTGEDEQYF. DNA of the CDR3: TGTGCCTGGAGTGATCCCGGGACAGGGGAGGACGAGCAGTACTTC.

The chain joins TRBV19 to TRBJ1-5, with D maybe TRBD1 (5 bases). Looked up from germline, CDR1 is LNHDA and CDR2 is SQIVND (reference sequence). The CDR3 spans 16 residues. V gave up 0 bases and J gave up 2 bases, with 11 bases separating them. CDR3 DNA: TGTGCCAGTAGTATAGAGGCAGGGAGGGGCAATCAGCCCCAGCATTTT. It specifies CASSIEAGRGNQPQHF. Based on the CDR3 plus reference TRBV19 and TRBJ1-5, the full variable domain is DGGITQSPKYLFRKEGQNVTLSCEQNLNHDAMYWYRQDPGQGLRLIYYSQIVNDFQKGDIAEGYSVSREKKESFPLTVTSAQKNPTAFYLCASSIEAGRGNQPQHFGDGTRLSIL.

The V call is TRBV10-3, the J call TRBJ2-1; tentatively, D is TRBD2 (5 bases). Germline lookup yields CDR1 ENHRY and CDR2 SYGVKD. V lost 7 bases and J lost 5, with 18 bases in between. The CDR3 is 15 residues long. In DNA, the CDR3 is TGTGCCATCAATGGAGGAGGCGTCAGCCACAATGAGCAGTTCTTC. The encoded protein is CAINGGGVSHNEQFF.

The chain employs TRBV19 and TRBJ1-5, with 7 positions matching TRBD1. This CDR3 contains 15 residues. CDR1 and CDR2 (germline): LNHDA, SQIVND (reference sequence). V lost 6 bases and J lost 2; bases outside the gene matches: 7. CDR3 in amino acids: CASRGPGQGNQPQHF. The DNA for the CDR3 is TGTGCCAGTAGGGGACCCGGACAGGGCAATCAGCCCCAGCATTTT.

The V gene is TRBV28, the J gene TRBJ2-5; TRBD1 matches 10 bases. V dropped 7 bases and J dropped 4; count of bases not matched to a gene: 9. The CDR3 covers 15 residues. Looked up from germline, CDR1 is MDHEN and CDR2 is SYDVKM. The CDR3 here is CASTRTGGGRETQYF. The DNA of the CDR3 is TGTGCCAGCACCCGGACAGGGGGAGGTCGAGAGACCCAGTACTTC.

The rearrangement links TRBV1 to TRBJ1-3. TRBV1 corresponds to a pseudogene. The CDR3 totals 15 residues. CDR3 protein: CTSSLTPRLGNTIYF. The CDR3 DNA sequence: TGCACCAGCAGCCTAACCCCGAGGCTAGGAAACACCATATATTTT.

The chain couples TRBV6-1 to TRBJ1-2, with D possibly being TRBD1 (6 bases). Germline CDR1 reads MNHNS; CDR2 reads SASEGT. Trimming stripped 3 bases from V and 5 bases from J, with 16 bases between. This CDR3 contains 15 residues. CDR3 sequence reads: CASSEGWGPSYGYTF. DNA of the CDR3: TGTGCCAGCAGTGAGGGTTGGGGGCCTAGTTATGGCTACACCTTC.

The chain joins TRBV7-9 to TRBJ2-7, with 7 positions matching TRBD2. The V segment lost 0 bases and the J segment 0 bases; nucleotides outside the gene matches: 5. The CDR3 is made up of 16 amino acids. Germline values: CDR1 SEHNR, CDR2 FQNEAQ (reference sequence). The CDR3 is CASSLADTSDSYEQYF. The CDR3, as DNA: TGTGCCAGCAGCTTAGCGGACACTAGCGACTCCTACGAGCAGTACTTC.